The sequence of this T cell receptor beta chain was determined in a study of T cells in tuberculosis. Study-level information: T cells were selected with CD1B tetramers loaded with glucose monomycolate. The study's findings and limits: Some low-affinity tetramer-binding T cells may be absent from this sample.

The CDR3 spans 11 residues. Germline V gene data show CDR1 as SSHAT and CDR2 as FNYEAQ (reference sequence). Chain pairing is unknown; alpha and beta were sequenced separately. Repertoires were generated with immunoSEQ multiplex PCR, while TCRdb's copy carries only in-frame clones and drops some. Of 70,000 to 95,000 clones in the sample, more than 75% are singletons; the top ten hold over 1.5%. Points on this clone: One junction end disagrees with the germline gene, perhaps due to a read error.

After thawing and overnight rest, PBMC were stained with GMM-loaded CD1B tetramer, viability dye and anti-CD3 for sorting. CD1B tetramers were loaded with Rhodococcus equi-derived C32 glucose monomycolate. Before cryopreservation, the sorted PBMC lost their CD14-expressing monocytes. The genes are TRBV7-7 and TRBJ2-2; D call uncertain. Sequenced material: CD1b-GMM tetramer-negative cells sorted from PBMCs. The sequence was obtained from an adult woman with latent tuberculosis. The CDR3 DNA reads TGTGCTAGCACGGACACCGGGGAGCTGTTTTTT. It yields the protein CASTDTGELFF.